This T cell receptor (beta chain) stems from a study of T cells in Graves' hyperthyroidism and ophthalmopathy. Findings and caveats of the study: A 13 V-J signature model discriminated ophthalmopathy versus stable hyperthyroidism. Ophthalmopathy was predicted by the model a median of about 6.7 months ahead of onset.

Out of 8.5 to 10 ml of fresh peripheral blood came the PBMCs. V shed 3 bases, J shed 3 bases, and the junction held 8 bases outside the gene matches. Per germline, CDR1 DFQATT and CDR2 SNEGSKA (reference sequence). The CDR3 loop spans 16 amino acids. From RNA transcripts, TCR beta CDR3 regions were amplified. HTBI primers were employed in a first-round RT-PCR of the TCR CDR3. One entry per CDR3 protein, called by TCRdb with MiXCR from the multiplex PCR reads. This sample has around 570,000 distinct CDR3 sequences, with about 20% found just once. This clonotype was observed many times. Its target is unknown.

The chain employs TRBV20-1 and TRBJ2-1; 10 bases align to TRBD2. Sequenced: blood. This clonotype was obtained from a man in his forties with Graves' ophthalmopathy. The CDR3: CSASPLSGGGYNEQFF. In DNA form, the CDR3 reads TGCAGTGCTAGTCCTCTCAGCGGGGGGGGCTACAATGAGCAGTTCTTC.